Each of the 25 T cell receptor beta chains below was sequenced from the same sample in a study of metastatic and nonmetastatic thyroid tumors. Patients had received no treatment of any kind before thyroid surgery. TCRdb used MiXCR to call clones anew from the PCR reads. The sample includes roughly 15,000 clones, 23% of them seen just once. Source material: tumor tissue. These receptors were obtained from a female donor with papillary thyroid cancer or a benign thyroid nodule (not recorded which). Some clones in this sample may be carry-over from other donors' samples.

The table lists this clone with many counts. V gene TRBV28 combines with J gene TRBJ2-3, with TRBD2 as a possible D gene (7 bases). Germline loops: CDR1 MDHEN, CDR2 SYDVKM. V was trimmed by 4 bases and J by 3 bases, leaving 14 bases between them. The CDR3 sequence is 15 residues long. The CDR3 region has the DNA TGTGCCAGCAGTTCCGCGGGGGCGCCGACAGATACGCAGTATTTT. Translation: CASSSAGAPTDTQYF. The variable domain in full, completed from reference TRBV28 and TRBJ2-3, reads DVKVTQSSRYLVKRTGEKVFLECVQDMDHENMFWYRQDPGLGLRLIYFSYDVKMKEKGDIPEGYSVSREKKERFSLILESASTNQTSMYLCASSSAGAPTDTQYFGPGTRLTVL.

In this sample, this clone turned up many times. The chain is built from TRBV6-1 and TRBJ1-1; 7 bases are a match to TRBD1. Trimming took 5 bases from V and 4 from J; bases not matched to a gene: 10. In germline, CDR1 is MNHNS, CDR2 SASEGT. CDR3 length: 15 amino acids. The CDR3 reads CASSPRQGVTTEAFF. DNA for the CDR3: TGTGCCAGCAGTCCAAGACAGGGAGTTACCACTGAAGCTTTCTTT.

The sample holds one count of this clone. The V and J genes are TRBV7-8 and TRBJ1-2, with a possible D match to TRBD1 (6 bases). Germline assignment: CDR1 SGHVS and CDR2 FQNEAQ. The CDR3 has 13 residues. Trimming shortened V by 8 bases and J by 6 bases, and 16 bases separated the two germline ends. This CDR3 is CASAMVRGNGYTF. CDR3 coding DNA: TGTGCCAGCGCCATGGTCAGGGGTAATGGCTACACCTTC.

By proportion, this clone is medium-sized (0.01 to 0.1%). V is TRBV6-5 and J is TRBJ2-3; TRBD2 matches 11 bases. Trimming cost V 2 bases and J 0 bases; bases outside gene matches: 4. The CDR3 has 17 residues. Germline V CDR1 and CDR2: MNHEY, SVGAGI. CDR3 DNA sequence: TGTGCCAGCAGTTACCACAGACTAGCGGGAAGCACAGATACGCAGTATTTT. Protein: CASSYHRLAGSTDTQYF.

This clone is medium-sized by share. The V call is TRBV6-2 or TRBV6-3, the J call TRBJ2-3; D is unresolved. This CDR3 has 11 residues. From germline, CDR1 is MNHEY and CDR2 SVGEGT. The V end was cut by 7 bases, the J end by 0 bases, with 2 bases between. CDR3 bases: TGTGCCAGCACTAGCACAGATACGCAGTATTTT. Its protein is CASTSTDTQYF.

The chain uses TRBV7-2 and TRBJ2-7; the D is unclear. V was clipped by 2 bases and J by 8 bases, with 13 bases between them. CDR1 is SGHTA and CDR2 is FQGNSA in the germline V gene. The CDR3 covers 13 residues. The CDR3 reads CASSLSPLDQQYF. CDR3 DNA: TGTGCCAGCAGCTTATCCCCCTTGGACCAGCAGTACTTC.

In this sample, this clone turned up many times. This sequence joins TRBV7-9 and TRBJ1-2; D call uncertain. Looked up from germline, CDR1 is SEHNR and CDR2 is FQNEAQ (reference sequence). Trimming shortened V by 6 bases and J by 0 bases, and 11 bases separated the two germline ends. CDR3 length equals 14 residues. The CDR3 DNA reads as TGTGCCAGCAGTCAAGAAGTAGCTAACTATGGCTACACCTTC. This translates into CASSQEVANYGYTF.

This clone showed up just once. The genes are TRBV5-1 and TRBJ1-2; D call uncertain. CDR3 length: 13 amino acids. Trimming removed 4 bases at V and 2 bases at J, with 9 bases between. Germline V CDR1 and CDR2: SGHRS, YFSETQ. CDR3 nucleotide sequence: TGCGCCAGCAGCCCCAGGTGGAACTATGGCTACACCTTC. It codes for CASSPRWNYGYTF.

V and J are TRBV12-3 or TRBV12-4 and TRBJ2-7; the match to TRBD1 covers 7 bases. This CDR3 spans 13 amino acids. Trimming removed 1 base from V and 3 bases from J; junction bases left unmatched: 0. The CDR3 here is CASSLGQGYEQYF. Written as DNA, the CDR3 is TGTGCCAGCAGTTTAGGACAGGGCTACGAGCAGTACTTC.

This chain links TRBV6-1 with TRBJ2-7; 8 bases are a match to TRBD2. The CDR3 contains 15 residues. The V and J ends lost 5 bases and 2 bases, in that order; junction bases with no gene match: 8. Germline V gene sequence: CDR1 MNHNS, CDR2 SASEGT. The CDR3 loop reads CASSLSSGLTYEQYF. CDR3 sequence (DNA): TGTGCCAGCAGTCTTTCTAGCGGGCTTACCTACGAGCAGTACTTC.

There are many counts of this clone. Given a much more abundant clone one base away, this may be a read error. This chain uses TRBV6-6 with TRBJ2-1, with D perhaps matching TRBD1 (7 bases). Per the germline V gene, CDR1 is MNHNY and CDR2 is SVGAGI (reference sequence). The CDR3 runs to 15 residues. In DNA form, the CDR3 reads TGTGCCAGCAGCTACTCGAGCCAGGGGGGTAGTGAGCAGTTCTTC. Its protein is CASSYSSQGGSEQFF.

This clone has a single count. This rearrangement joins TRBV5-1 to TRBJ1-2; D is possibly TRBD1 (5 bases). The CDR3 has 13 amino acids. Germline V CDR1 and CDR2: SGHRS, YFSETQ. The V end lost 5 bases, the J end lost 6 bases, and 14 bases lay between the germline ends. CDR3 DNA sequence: TGCGCCAGCAGTCGGCAGGGTGAGGATGGCTACACCTTC. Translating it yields CASSRQGEDGYTF. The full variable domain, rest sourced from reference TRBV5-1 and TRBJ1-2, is KAGVTQTPRYLIKTRGQQVTLSCSPISGHRSVSWYQQTPGQGLQFLFEYFSETQRNKGNFPGRFSGRQFSNSRSEMNVSTLELGDSALYLCASSRQGEDGYTFGSGTRLTVV.

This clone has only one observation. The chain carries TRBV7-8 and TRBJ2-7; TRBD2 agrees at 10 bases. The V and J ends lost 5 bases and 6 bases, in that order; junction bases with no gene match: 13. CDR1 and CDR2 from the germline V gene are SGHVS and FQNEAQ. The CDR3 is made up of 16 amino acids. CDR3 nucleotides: TGTGCCAGCAGCCCCTATAGCGGGGGGATTACCTGCGAGCAGTACTTC. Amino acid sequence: CASSPYSGGITCEQYF.

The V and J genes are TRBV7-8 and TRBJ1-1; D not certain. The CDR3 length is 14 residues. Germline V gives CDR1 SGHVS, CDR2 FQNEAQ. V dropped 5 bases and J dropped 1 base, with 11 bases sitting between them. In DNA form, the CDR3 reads TGTGCCAGCAGCCCAGTCGCTTGGAACACTGAAGCTTTCTTT. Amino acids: CASSPVAWNTEAFF.

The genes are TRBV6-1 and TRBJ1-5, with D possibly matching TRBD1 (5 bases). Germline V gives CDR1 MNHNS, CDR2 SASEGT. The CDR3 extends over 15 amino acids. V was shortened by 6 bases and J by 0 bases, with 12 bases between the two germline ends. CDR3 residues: CASSLDSISNQPQHF. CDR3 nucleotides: TGTGCCAGCAGCCTCGACAGTATTAGCAATCAGCCCCAGCATTTT.

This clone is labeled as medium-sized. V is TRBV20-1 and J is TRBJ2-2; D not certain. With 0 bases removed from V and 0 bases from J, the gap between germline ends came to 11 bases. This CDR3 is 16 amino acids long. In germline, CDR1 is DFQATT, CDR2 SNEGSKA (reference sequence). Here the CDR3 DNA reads TGCAGTGCTAGAGATCTGGCGAGGCCGAACACCGGGGAGCTGTTTTTT. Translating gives CSARDLARPNTGELFF.

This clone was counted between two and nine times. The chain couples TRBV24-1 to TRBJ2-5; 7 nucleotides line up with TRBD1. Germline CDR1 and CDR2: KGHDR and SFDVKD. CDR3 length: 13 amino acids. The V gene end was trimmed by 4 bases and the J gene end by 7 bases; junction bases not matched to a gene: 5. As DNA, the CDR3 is TGTGCCACCAGTGAATACAGGGGCAGGACCCAGTACTTC. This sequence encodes CATSEYRGRTQYF.

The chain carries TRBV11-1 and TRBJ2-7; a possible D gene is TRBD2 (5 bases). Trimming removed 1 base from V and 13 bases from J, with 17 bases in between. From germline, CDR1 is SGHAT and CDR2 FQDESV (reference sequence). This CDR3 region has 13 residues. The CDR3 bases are TGTGCCAGCAGCTTAGTCAGAGAACTAGGAGGATACTTC. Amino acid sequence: CASSLVRELGGYF.

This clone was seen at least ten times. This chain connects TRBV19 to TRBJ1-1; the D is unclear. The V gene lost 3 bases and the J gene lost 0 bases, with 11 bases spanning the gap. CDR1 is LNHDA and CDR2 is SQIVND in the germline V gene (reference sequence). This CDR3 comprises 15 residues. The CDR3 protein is CASSIGGNMNTEAFF. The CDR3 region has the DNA TGTGCCAGTAGTATCGGCGGAAATATGAACACTGAAGCTTTCTTT.

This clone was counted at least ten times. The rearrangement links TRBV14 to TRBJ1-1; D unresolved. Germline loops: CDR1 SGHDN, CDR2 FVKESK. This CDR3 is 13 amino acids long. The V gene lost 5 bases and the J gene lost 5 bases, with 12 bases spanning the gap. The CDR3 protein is CASSSSPRTEAFF. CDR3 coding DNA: TGTGCCAGCAGCTCATCACCGAGAACTGAAGCTTTCTTT. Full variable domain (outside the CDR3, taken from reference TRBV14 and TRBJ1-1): EAGVTQFPSHSVIEKGQTVTLRCDPISGHDNLYWYRRVMGKEIKFLLHFVKESKQDESGMPNNRFLAERTGGTYSTLKVQPAELEDSGVYFCASSSSPRTEAFFGQGTRLTVV.

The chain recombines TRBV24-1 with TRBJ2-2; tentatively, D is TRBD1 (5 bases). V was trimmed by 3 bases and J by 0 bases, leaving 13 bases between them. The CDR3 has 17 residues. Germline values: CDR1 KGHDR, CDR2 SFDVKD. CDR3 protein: CATSDPQGCANTGELFF. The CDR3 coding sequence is TGTGCCACCAGTGATCCCCAGGGCTGTGCGAACACCGGGGAGCTGTTTTTT.

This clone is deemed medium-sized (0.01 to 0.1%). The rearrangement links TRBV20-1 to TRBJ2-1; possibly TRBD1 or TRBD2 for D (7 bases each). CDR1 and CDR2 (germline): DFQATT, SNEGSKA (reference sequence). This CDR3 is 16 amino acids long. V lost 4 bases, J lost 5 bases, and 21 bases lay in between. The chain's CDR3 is CSAKLRGGWVNNEQFF. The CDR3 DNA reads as TGCAGTGCTAAACTCAGGGGGGGCTGGGTGAACAATGAGCAGTTCTTC.

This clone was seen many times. The CDR3 DNA sequence: TGCAGTGCGTCTCTCCTCGGGGGGGGAGCCAAAAACATTCAGTACTTC. Translation gives CSASLLGGGAKNIQYF. This chain uses TRBV20-1 with TRBJ2-4; 8 bases match TRBD2. This CDR3 has 16 amino acids. V shed 6 bases, J shed 0 bases, and the junction held 10 bases outside the gene matches. The V gene's germline CDR1 is DFQATT and CDR2 SNEGSKA (reference sequence).

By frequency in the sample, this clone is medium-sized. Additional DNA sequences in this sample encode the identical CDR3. The CDR3 protein is CASRGGSSYNEQFF. The CDR3 region has the DNA TGTGCCAGCAGGGGCGGGAGCTCCTACAATGAGCAGTTCTTC. The chain is built from TRBV12-3 or TRBV12-4 and TRBJ2-1, with TRBD2 identical over 7 bases. With V trimmed by 6 bases and J by 0 bases, 2 bases remained unmatched. This CDR3 has 14 residues.

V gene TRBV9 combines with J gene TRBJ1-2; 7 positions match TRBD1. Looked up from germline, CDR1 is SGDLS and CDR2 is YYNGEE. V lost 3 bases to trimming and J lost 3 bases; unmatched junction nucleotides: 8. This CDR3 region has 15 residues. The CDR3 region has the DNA TGTGCCAGCAGCGGAGCACAGGGGTTATACTATGGCTACACCTTC. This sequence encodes CASSGAQGLYYGYTF.